This TCR beta chain was recorded in a study of T cell changes during pregnancy in multiple sclerosis. This table comes from immunoSEQ multiplex PCR, and its TCRdb copy is limited to in-frame clones, with some not included. The sample lists 60,000 to 90,000 clones; 90% to 95% were seen once. Note on this clone: One junction end does not reproduce the germline sequence, and a read error may be involved.

This CDR3 has 15 residues. Germline values: CDR1 SEHNR, CDR2 FQNEAQ (reference sequence). The TCR comes from a female donor in good health, enrolled as a control in a pregnancy study. The specimen comprised peripheral blood, sampled in the first trimester of pregnancy. The V gene is TRBV7-9, the J gene TRBJ2-7; 14 bases match TRBD2. CDR3 residues: CASSLAGLAGVEQYF. DNA for the CDR3: TGTGCCAGCAGCCTAGCGGGACTAGCGGGAGTCGAGCAGTACTTC.